This paragraph covers one T cell receptor (beta chain) sequence. No antigen is known for it. The length of the CDR3 is 15 residues. The germline V gene encodes CDR1 SGHTA and CDR2 FQGNSA. V was pared by 3 bases and J by 6 bases, with 17 bases between. This sample was included in a study of T cell responses to AZD1222 COVID-19 vaccine. Study observations and caveats: A rise in Spike-specific TCR breadth and depth followed two AZD1222 doses. Among vaccine-associated CD4 TCRs, coverage spanned spike, with dominance at 160-218 and 743-854. The donors showed a predominance of white British ancestry and of females, with possible underestimation of clonal diversity. The study identified only 6 or 7 AZD1222 recipients as seropositive at baseline.

Using immunoSEQ multiplex PCR, the repertoire was profiled, and TCRdb retains in-frame clones only, with some absent. The repertoire holds around 140,000 clones, with 88% as singletons. The starting material was peripheral blood, obtained 28 days after the second dose of the MenACWY control vaccine. The chain recombines TRBV7-2 with TRBJ1-2; no definite D call. The receptor was isolated from an adult who received the MenACWY meningococcal vaccine as a control. CDR3 DNA: TGTGCCAGCAGCTTTTCCGGGGATTTTAATCATGGCTACACCTTC. Encoded protein: CASSFSGDFNHGYTF.